One sample yielded the 5 T cell receptor beta chains listed below, sequenced in a study of shared clonotypes between healthy human individuals. Clones were read by immunoSEQ multiplex PCR, and TCRdb kept only the in-frame ones, dropping some. The table shows fewer than 1.6 million clones, with roughly 98.5% occurring only once. Specimen: naive CD4+ T cells sorted from blood. Subset defined: CD45RA+ positively selected. The origin of the receptors is a man aged 25-45 years in good health.

This clone showed up just once. The chain combines TRBV7-2 with TRBJ2-1; 7 bases map to TRBD1. J was trimmed by 6 bases and V by 5 bases; bases with no gene match: 13. The germline V gene has CDR1 SGHTA and CDR2 FQGNSA. The CDR3 totals 16 residues. The CDR3 protein is CASSPWDSLVPNEQFF. In DNA, the CDR3 is TGTGCCAGCAGCCCGTGGGACAGTCTCGTCCCCAATGAGCAGTTCTTC.

The V and J genes are TRBV2 and TRBJ2-1; D is unresolved. Between the trimmed V and J ends, which lost 10 bases and 0 bases, there was a span of 22 bases. Per germline, CDR1 SNHLY and CDR2 FYNNEI. This CDR3 spans 17 amino acids. The CDR3 bases are TGTGCCATCCATATCCCTTTGGGGTCCTACTCCTACAATGAGCAGTTCTTC. Residues: CAIHIPLGSYSYNEQFF.

About this clone: Different DNA sequences within this sample yield the same CDR3. The genes are TRBV6-1 and TRBJ2-3, with D perhaps TRBD1 (5 bases). The V and J ends lost 2 bases and 3 bases respectively, with 12 bases between them. Germline-derived CDR1 and CDR2 are MNHNS and SASEGT. This CDR3 region has 15 residues. CDR3 sequence (DNA): TGTGCCAGCAGTGAATCAGGGATTTCGACAGATACGCAGTATTTT. This codes for CASSESGISTDTQYF.

CDR3 sequence (DNA): TGCGCCAGCACCAACTTGGGGGAGAACTATGGCTACACCTTC. The encoded protein is CASTNLGENYGYTF. This chain uses TRBV5-1 with TRBJ1-2, with TRBD1 as a possible D gene (5 bases). CDR1 is SGHRS, CDR2 YFSETQ, per germline. Between the trimmed V and J ends, which lost 6 bases and 2 bases, there was a span of 14 bases. The length of the CDR3 is 14 residues.

This chain links TRBV7-9 with TRBJ2-1, with 8 bases lining up with TRBD2. Germline CDR1 is SEHNR and CDR2 is FQNEAQ (reference sequence). V lost 5 bases to trimming and J lost 3 bases; unmatched junction nucleotides: 6. The CDR3 sequence is 15 residues long. The CDR3 protein is CASSTTGTSYNEQFF. The CDR3 coding sequence is TGTGCCAGCAGCACGACCGGGACTAGCTACAATGAGCAGTTCTTC.